This paragraph covers one T cell receptor (beta chain) sequence. Its antigen is currently not known. Qualities for individual bases were not recorded, and no much larger clone is one base off. This sample was taken from a study of CD8+ T cells in alopecia areata (dated by TCRdb to the late 2010s). About the full investigation: Treated patients were enrolled in an open-label pilot trial of oral tofacitinib, 5 to 10 mg twice daily, for moderate-to-severe alopecia areata. Scalp clonality was compared among normal scalp (n=4), patchy alopecia areata scalp (n=8), and alopecia totalis/universalis scalp (n=8). High-throughput TCRbeta sequencing was used to examine T cell clonal expansion in alopecia areata in both the C3H/HeJ mouse model and human patients. immunoSEQ multiplex PCR using 35 Vbeta forward primers and 13 Jbeta reverse primers was used to amplify TCRbeta CDR3 regions. Biopsies were taken from tofacitinib-treated patients at baseline and at 4 and 24 weeks of treatment, and a later scalp biopsy was taken in several of the tofacitinib-treated patients. Patients received tofacitinib for 6 to 18 months and were then followed off drug for 6 months to check for delayed response and recurrence. Scalp tissue and sorted CD4+ and CD8+ peripheral blood T cells from patchy and totalis/universalis alopecia areata patients and from healthy controls were covered by human TCRbeta sequencing. For the treated patients, the SALT score, which quantifies what percentage of scalp surface area is affected, served as the measure of disease severity. RNA was obtained with the PAXgene miRNA kit for fixed scalp, the miRNeasy kit for PBMCs, and the RNeasy kit for mouse skin.

Results the study describes overall, beyond this receptor: The treated cohort was small, with a single nonresponder, so links between baseline CD8+ expansion and response need larger studies. Many expanded lesional clones persisted in scalp and blood during tofacitinib treatment, which may partly explain relapse after stopping treatment. Compared with mice, TCR sequences shared between patients were less clear, possibly partly because of HLA diversity across the patient population. Compared with normal scalp, lesional scalp, particularly in alopecia totalis/universalis, had higher clonality and more expanded CD8+ clones, which suggests antigenic drive. Scalp TCR repertoire analysis is complicated because resident alphabeta T cells in normal human skin are also sequenced, whereas mouse skin is dominated by gammadelta T cells. With tofacitinib, both scalp clonality and the number of expanded CD8+ clones among the top 100 scalp clones went down significantly.

The sample's treatment or condition label, in plain terms: oral pan-JAK inhibitor, 5-10 mg twice daily. Lesional scalp punch biopsies and peripheral blood were collected from alopecia areata patients. PBMCs were isolated by density centrifugation and stained for CD3, CD4 and CD8, after which CD4+ and CD8+ T cells were sorted on a FACSAria. Receptor amplification or capture employed the immunoSEQ multiplex PCR assay. RNA was extracted from all samples and reverse transcribed into cDNA, which served as template for TCR sequencing. SuperScript III was used to make first-strand cDNA, primed with a 2:1 mix of oligo-dT and random hexamers. Amplification bias was assessed with a synthetic immune receptor repertoire, and residual bias was removed computationally. The original methods were these. Raw reads were preprocessed to remove errors, and CDR3 was defined by IMGT conventions from the conserved cysteine to phenylalanine. To get clonality, Shannon entropy was normalized by log2 of the number of productive unique TCRs and the result was subtracted from 1. Whether each scalp clone was CD4 or CD8 was inferred by checking scalp TCRbeta sequences against the CD4 and CD8 repertoires from sorted blood. TCRdb stores this immuneACCESS table with in-frame sequences only. Part of the clones is absent; in the studies checked, under half of the shortfall reflects unresolved V genes, and no reason is known for the rest. V, J and clone size are taken as reported in that table, and D and trimming were inferred from the DNA itself. For this sample there are about 180,000 clones; approximately 50% appear just once. The leading ten clones occupy roughly a tenth of the sample.

CDR1 and CDR2 were assigned from the germline V gene as SQVTM and ANQGSEA. V is clipped by 7 bases and J by 4 bases, and the sequence between their germline boundaries is 10 bases long. Including the terminal cysteine and phenylalanine, the CDR3 comprises 11 residues. CDR3 DNA is the only sequence kept; it has 33 bases, read in frame from the first base. The TCR originated in a human donor with alopecia areata. The rearranged chain carries TRBV29-1 and TRBJ2-5; too little of a D gene remains to name it. The sequencing used CD8+ T cells sorted from blood, collected around week 54, from a patient treated with tofacitinib. CDR3 reads: CSALGPETQYF. The nucleotide sequence is TGCAGCGCCCTAGGTCCAGAGACCCAGTACTTC.